The T cell receptor (beta chain) described here comes from a study of blood T cell repertoires in COVID-19. In the authors' methods: Estimated nucleated cell counts came from reference gene primer amplification. Profiling relied on immunoSEQ multiplex PCR, and the TCRdb table lists in-frame clones only, not all of them. V and J calls and clone size are those listed in that table; D and trimming were worked out from the DNA. The table has 110,000 to 150,000 clones, 65% to 85% seen once; the top ten hold around 7.8%. The CDR3 extends over 13 amino acids. J gave up 2 bases and V 10 bases, and 5 bases lay outside the gene matches. Looked up from germline, CDR1 is MNHEY and CDR2 is SVGAGI.

This TCR was sampled from a human donor in a cohort sampled during active COVID-19. V and J are TRBV6-5 and TRBJ2-3; 8 positions match TRBD1. The sequenced sample consisted of peripheral blood. CDR3 sequence: CATRDRPTDTQYF. In DNA, the CDR3 is TGTGCCACACGGGACAGGCCCACAGATACGCAGTATTTT.